Below, one T cell receptor beta chain is given with its context. These data come from a study of graft-versus-host responses after intestinal transplantation. Turning to the study itself: Uniformly, recipients were administered anti-thymocyte globulin induction with subsequent tacrolimus and steroids for two to three years. The study, taken as a whole, reports: GvH clones turned up in recipient marrow; some had shown up first in ileum or blood. Peak GvH clone levels in circulation were associated with early post-transplant HvG declines.

CDR1 is SNHLY and CDR2 is FYNNEI in the germline V gene. The V gene end was trimmed by 8 bases and the J gene end by 2 bases; junction bases not matched to a gene: 5. The CDR3 contains 14 residues. Sequencing used immunoSEQ multiplex PCR; TCRdb keeps in-frame clones, though not all of them. The table has roughly 21,000 clones, 30% to 40% seen once; the top ten hold 7% to 9.5%. Co-plated with approximately 200,000 CFSE-labeled responder cells were approximately 200,000 irradiated, violet-dye-labeled stimulator cells. Post-reaction sorting isolated proliferating CFSE-low CD3+CD4+ and CD3+CD8+ responders.

Material: alloreactive CD8+ T cells from a mixed lymphocyte reaction culture, obtained before intestinal transplant. The subset: CFSE-low proliferating T cells sorted from approximately 6-day pre-transplant mixed lymphocyte reaction (GvH or HvG direction). The gene calls are TRBV2 and TRBJ2-1; 8 nucleotides agree with TRBD1. The sequence was collected from a human patient who received an intestinal transplant. The CDR3 coding sequence is TGTGCCAGCCTTGACAGGGGTCCCTACAATGAGCAGTTCTTC. Translation: CASLDRGPYNEQFF.